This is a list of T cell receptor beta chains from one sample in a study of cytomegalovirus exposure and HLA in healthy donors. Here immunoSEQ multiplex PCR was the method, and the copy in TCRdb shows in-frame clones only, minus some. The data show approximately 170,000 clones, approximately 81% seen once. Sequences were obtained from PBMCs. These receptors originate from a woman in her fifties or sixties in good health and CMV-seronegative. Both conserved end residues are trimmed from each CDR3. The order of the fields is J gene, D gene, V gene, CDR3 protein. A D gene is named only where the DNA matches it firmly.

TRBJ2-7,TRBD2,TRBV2,ASSEAGTSGRYEQY
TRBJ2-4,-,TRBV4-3,ASSHRWRELRGSAKNIQY
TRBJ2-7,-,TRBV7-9,SSSSSSYEQY
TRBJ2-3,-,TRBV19,ASSIGGDGLSGQY
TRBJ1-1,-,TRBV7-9,ASSSGGRGNTEAF
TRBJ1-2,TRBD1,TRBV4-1,ASSQPGQGGNLRYGYT
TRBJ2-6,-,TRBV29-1,SVDSAGANVLT
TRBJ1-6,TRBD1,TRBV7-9,ASRPGGEVGSPLH
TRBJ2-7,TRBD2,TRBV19,ASSKGGISYEQY
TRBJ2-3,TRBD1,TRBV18,ASSPQGAKDTQY
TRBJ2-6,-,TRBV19,ASGQNGGQGANVLT
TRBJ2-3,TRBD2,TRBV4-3,ASSQVPLIAGGPDTQY
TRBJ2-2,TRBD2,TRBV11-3,ASSSTSGYTGELF
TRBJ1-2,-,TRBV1,TSGQGRLDGYT
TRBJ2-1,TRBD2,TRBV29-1,SVVLAGGPHNEQF
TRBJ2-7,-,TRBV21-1,ASSKFSLHRNYEQY
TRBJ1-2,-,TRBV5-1,ASSLASSSYGYT
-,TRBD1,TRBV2,ASSRQGVNYEQY
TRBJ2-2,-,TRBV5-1,ASRTNSAGELF
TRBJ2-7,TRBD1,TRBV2,ASNRDRGPYEQY
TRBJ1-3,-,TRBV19,ASRSSGHTIY
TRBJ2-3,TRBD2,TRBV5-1,ASSKTSGRRVDTQY